This T cell receptor (beta chain) was captured in a study of T cell responses to AZD1222 COVID-19 vaccine. Study-wide results and caveats: Dominant CD4 TCR responses targeted spike regions 160-218 and 743-854.

About this clone itself: Its matching antigen is unknown.

The table came from immunoSEQ multiplex PCR; TCRdb's copy has only in-frame clones and leaves some out. Of approximately 150,000 clones listed, approximately 92% are singletons. The CDR3 sequence is 14 residues long. Germline CDR1 and CDR2: KGHDR and SFDVKD. With V trimmed by 6 bases and J by 4 bases, 3 bases remained unmatched. V usage is TRBV24-1 and J usage is TRBJ2-2, with TRBD2 matching over 8 bases. Sequences were derived from peripheral blood, sampled 28 days after the second AZD1222 dose. This TCR derives from an adult who received the AZD1222 COVID-19 vaccine. Here the CDR3 reads CATSSLAGTGELFF. The DNA for the CDR3 is TGTGCCACCAGTAGTCTAGCGGGCACCGGGGAGCTGTTTTTT.